A single sample is the source of the 11 T cell receptor beta chains below, sequenced in a study of synovial regulatory T cells in juvenile arthritis. TCRdb's copy holds only in-frame clones and misses some; the assay was immunoSEQ multiplex PCR. The record lists about 10,000 clones, of which the ten most abundant hold about 0.35%. Specimen: Treg cells from blood. The subset denotes: remaining (HLA-DR-negative) circulating blood Treg cells. The receptors stem from a donor younger than 30 with juvenile idiopathic arthritis.

The rearrangement joins TRBV18 to TRBJ1-3. CDR3 size: 17 residues. No DNA accompanies this entry. CDR1 KGHSH and CDR2 LQKENI come from the germline V gene. The CDR3 reads CASSRRGGGNSGNTIYF.

This rearrangement joins TRBV6-1 to TRBJ1-6; without DNA, the TCRdb call of TRBD1 cannot be checked. This CDR3 region has 14 residues. This entry has no DNA. The germline V gene encodes CDR1 MNHNS and CDR2 SASEGT. The CDR3 loop reads CASSELAGYSPLHF.

The J gene is TRBJ2-2, the V gene TRBV4-1; with no DNA, the TCRdb D assignment of TRBD2 cannot be verified. In germline, CDR1 is MGHRA, CDR2 YSYEKL. The CDR3 contains 19 residues. Only the protein sequence is given. The CDR3 loop reads CASRYQSGRSPRGTGELFF.

The rearrangement uses TRBV10-3 and TRBJ2-7; TCRdb's D gene call, TRBD2, goes unchecked for lack of DNA. CDR1 ENHRY and CDR2 SYGVKD come from the germline V gene. CDR3 length: 13 residues. No coding sequence is recorded. CDR3 protein: CAIKEAGSYEQYF.

The chain uses TRBV18 and TRBJ1-5. This CDR3 is built from 16 residues. There is no recorded DNA. Germline V gene lookup returns CDR1 KGHSH and CDR2 LQKENI. The CDR3 is CASSPQGGASSQPQHF.

This chain joins TRBV5-1 and TRBJ1-6; no DNA is available, so the TRBD1 call from TCRdb remains unchecked. CDR1 and CDR2 (germline): SGHRS, YFSETQ. The CDR3 is 14 residues long. A DNA sequence was not provided. This chain's CDR3 is CASSPPGGFSPLHF.

The rearrangement uses TRBV10-1 and TRBJ2-1; TCRdb picks TRBD2, but there is no DNA to check that call. Germline CDR1 WNHNN, CDR2 SYGVQD (reference sequence). The length of the CDR3 is 14 residues. The DNA is not on file. CDR3 protein: CASSEKLAGGKKFF.

The chain links TRBV19 to TRBJ2-7; the TCRdb call, TRBD1, lacks DNA for checking. The germline V gene has CDR1 LNHDA and CDR2 SQIVND (reference sequence). The CDR3 loop spans 13 amino acids. DNA is not recorded here. CDR3 region: CASKGTGVYEQYF.

V is TRBV10-1 and J is TRBJ2-3; TCRdb calls TRBD1, which cannot be checked without DNA. Germline V gene sequence: CDR1 WNHNN, CDR2 SYGVQD (reference sequence). CDR3 length: 19 residues. DNA was not recorded. The CDR3 sequence is CASSLRQGPRDQTTDTQYF.

This chain joins TRBV19 and TRBJ1-2. The CDR3 is 11 amino acids. No DNA is given. Germline-derived CDR1 and CDR2 are LNHDA and SQIVND (reference sequence). The CDR3 protein is CASRGNYGYTF.

The genes are TRBV4-1 and TRBJ1-2; TCRdb returns TRBD1, unconfirmable since there is no DNA. From germline, CDR1 is MGHRA and CDR2 YSYEKL. The CDR3 is made up of 13 amino acids. This entry has no DNA. The CDR3 sequence: CASSQAGGYGYTF.